Reported below is one T cell receptor beta chain. Its target is unknown. This sample was taken from a study of cytomegalovirus exposure and HLA in healthy donors. Vbeta (60) and Jbeta (13) primers were used in the PCR. Assay: immunoSEQ multiplex PCR; the TCRdb copy retains only in-frame clones and omits some. This sample has approximately 150,000 clones, with more than 80% found just once. The CDR3 has 13 amino acids. CDR1 and CDR2 (germline): MDHEN, SYDVKM. With 6 bases removed from V and 4 bases from J, the gap between germline ends came to 9 bases. Study results and limitations: Association of a missense DCLRE1C variant with TCR beta V- and J-gene trimming was reported in a later analysis. Rarity held for most TCR sequences, but there were some public TCRs that occurred in many donors. Presence/absence analyses rested on an assumption that sequencing depth was roughly uniform across donors. Per published accounts, TCR beta sequences correctly predicted the HLA-A and HLA-B alleles of most subjects.

This clonotype was sampled from a woman between 18 and 30 years old in good health and CMV-seropositive. V is TRBV28 and J is TRBJ2-2; D possibly corresponds to TRBD1 (5 bases). Sequenced: PBMCs. CDR3 residues: CASRRDSTGELFF. DNA of the CDR3: TGTGCCAGCAGGCGAGACAGCACCGGGGAGCTGTTTTTT.